This TCR beta chain stems from a study of blood T cell repertoires in COVID-19. Study background: The samples span acute and convalescent COVID-19 from the United States, Italy and Spain. In each case, the material was cDNA or gDNA derived from T cells, B-cell-depleted T cells, or PBMCs.

In the original analysis: Scientists estimated how many nucleated cells there were by amplifying reference gene primers. Measured with immunoSEQ multiplex PCR; TCRdb has only the in-frame clones, and not every one. That table supplies the V and J calls and clone size; D and trimming were determined from the DNA. Of 250,000 to 350,000 clones in the sample, roughly 90% are singletons; the top ten hold under 0.95%. With 2 bases removed from V and 1 base from J, the gap between germline ends came to 8 bases. Looked up from germline, CDR1 is SGHVS and CDR2 is FQNEAQ. The length of the CDR3 is 14 residues.

Specimen: peripheral blood. The chain uses TRBV7-8 and TRBJ1-1; D unresolved. The receptor comes from a man between 25 and 39 years old with acute or convalescent COVID-19. In DNA form, the CDR3 reads TGTGCCAGCAGCTTATCCGTCCCGAACACTGAAGCTTTCTTT. Amino acid sequence: CASSLSVPNTEAFF.